This T cell receptor (beta chain) was identified during a study of OX40 agonist ivuxolimab in advanced cancers. On the study more broadly: Ivuxolimab doses were 0.01, 0.1, 0.3, 1.5, 3 or 10 mg/kg every 2 weeks. Patients with prior anti-PD-1, anti-PD-L1 or anti-CTLA-4 therapy were eligible; 40% had some.

Regarding the study as a whole: The mean number of expanded clones was higher in CD8+ T cells than in CD4+.

Baseline, cycle 4 day 1, and cycle 7 day 1 were the blood sampling points. Here immunoSEQ multiplex PCR was the method, and the copy in TCRdb shows in-frame clones only, minus some. The table lists roughly 81,000 clones, approximately 95% of them singletons. Worth noting for this clone: Its target is not known.

Germline assignment: CDR1 MGHRA and CDR2 YSYEKL. The CDR3 contains 15 residues. The V gene lost 0 bases and the J gene lost 6 bases, with 12 bases spanning the gap. This chain links TRBV4-1 with TRBJ1-5; D is uncertain. The source material was CD4+ or CD8+ T cells sorted from blood, sampled in a trial of the OX40 agonist ivuxolimab. This TCR was recovered from an adult with an advanced solid tumor such as melanoma, head and neck, liver or kidney cancer. CDR3 sequence (DNA): TGCGCCAGCAGCCAAGATCCGGCAGCGAGTCAGCCCCAGCATTTT. Amino acid sequence: CASSQDPAASQPQHF.